This passage covers 31 T cell receptor beta chains from one sample sequenced in a study of cytomegalovirus exposure and HLA in healthy donors. PCR was performed using 60 Vbeta and 13 Jbeta primers. The data were produced by immunoSEQ multiplex PCR, yet TCRdb's version contains in-frame clones alone and is incomplete. The sample holds about 160,000 clones, approximately 80% seen once. Sequencing was carried out using PBMCs. These receptors came from a boy aged 2 to 9 in good health and CMV-seronegative.

The chain links TRBV6-6 to TRBJ2-2; D may be TRBD2 (6 bases). CDR1 and CDR2 (germline): MNHNY, SVGAGI (reference sequence). This CDR3 is 15 amino acids long. V was trimmed by 5 bases and J by 3 bases, leaving 13 bases between them. The CDR3 sequence is CASSKGLAYTGELFF. CDR3 DNA: TGTGCCAGCAGTAAAGGCCTAGCGTACACCGGGGAGCTGTTTTTT.

This clone was counted a few times. The rearrangement links TRBV27 to TRBJ1-1, with D possibly matching TRBD1 (5 bases). CDR1 and CDR2 (germline): MNHEY, SMNVEV (reference sequence). This CDR3 comprises 13 residues. V lost 0 bases and J 5 bases, leaving 7 bases between the germline ends. CDR3 DNA: TGTGCCAGCAGTTTATCCGGGGGGACTGAAGCTTTCTTT. It translates to CASSLSGGTEAFF.

This clone showed up just once. The chain links TRBV18 to TRBJ1-1, with 10 bases aligning to TRBD1. The germline CDR1 and CDR2 sequences are KGHSH and LQKENI. The V segment lost 6 bases and the J segment 4 bases; nucleotides outside the gene matches: 8. CDR3 length: 15 residues. CDR3 nucleotides: TGTGCCAGCTCGGAGAGACAGGGGGCGGGCACTGAAGCTTTCTTT. Residues: CASSERQGAGTEAFF.

This rearrangement joins TRBV9 to TRBJ2-1; D is perhaps TRBD2 (5 bases). CDR3 length: 18 amino acids. CDR1 and CDR2 (germline): SGDLS, YYNGEE. Between the trimmed V and J ends, which lost 4 bases and 5 bases, there was a span of 25 bases. The CDR3 bases are TGTGCCAGCAGCCCTCACTCCGGCATAGCGAGAACCAACAATGAGCAGTTCTTC. It encodes CASSPHSGIARTNNEQFF. Together with reference TRBV9 and TRBJ2-1, the CDR3 gives the full variable domain: DSGVTQTPKHLITATGQRVTLRCSPRSGDLSVYWYQQSLDQGLQFLIQYYNGEERAKGNILERFSAQQFPDLHSELNLSSLELGDSALYFCASSPHSGIARTNNEQFFGPGTRLTVL.

The chain is built from TRBV11-2 and TRBJ2-7; weak D call: TRBD2 (5 bases). Germline CDR1 and CDR2: SGHAT and FQNNGV. This CDR3 spans 11 amino acids. The V end was cut by 5 bases, the J end by 8 bases, with 10 bases between. The CDR3 sequence is CASSLAGQQYV. The CDR3 bases are TGTGCCAGCAGCCTCGCGGGTCAGCAGTACGTC.

The chain carries TRBV2 and TRBJ1-2; TRBD1 matches 9 bases. After removal of 4 bases from V and 3 bases from J, the junction contained 6 bases not matched to a gene. This CDR3 contains 15 residues. Germline values: CDR1 SNHLY, CDR2 FYNNEI. CDR3 nucleotides: TGTGCCAGCAGTGGGGACAGGGCTGAGGACTATGGCTACACCTTC. Its translation is CASSGDRAEDYGYTF.

The rearrangement uses TRBV6-6 and TRBJ2-1, with 11 bases aligning to TRBD2. V was pared by 6 bases and J by 5 bases, with 6 bases of the junction left unmatched. Germline V gene data show CDR1 as MNHNY and CDR2 as SVGAGI (reference sequence). This CDR3 comprises 15 residues. The CDR3 coding sequence is TGTGCCAGCAGGTCCGGGACTAGCGGACACAATGAGCAGTTCTTC. Amino acids: CASRSGTSGHNEQFF.

The CDR3 coding sequence is TGTGCCACCAGCAGAGGACCGGGAGGGCCGATTGAGCAGTTCTTC. This encodes CATSRGPGGPIEQFF. The J gene is TRBJ2-1, the V gene TRBV15; TRBD2 agrees at 8 bases. The V segment lost 1 base and the J segment 9 bases; nucleotides outside the gene matches: 8. The CDR3 is 15 amino acids. Germline V CDR1 and CDR2: LNHNV, YYDKDF (reference sequence).

The chain has TRBV7-9 and TRBJ1-1, with a possible D match to TRBD1 (6 bases). Trimming removed 3 bases at V and 1 base at J, with 9 bases between. Per germline, CDR1 SEHNR and CDR2 FQNEAQ (reference sequence). The CDR3 runs to 14 residues. The CDR3, as DNA: TGTGCCAGCAGCTTTTTACAGGGGAACACTGAAGCTTTCTTT. Translation: CASSFLQGNTEAFF.

CDR3 in DNA: TGTGCCAGCACCTATGTCTACGAGCAGTACTTC. Its protein product is CASTYVYEQYF. This chain joins TRBV6-5 and TRBJ2-7; D is unclear. The germline CDR1 and CDR2 sequences are MNHEY and SVGAGI. The CDR3 consists of 11 residues. V lost 7 bases and J lost 3, with 7 bases in between.

The V and J genes are TRBV28 and TRBJ2-1, with D possibly TRBD1 on 7 matching bases. The V gene's germline CDR1 is MDHEN and CDR2 SYDVKM. The CDR3 totals 13 residues. V was shortened by 7 bases and J by 4 bases, with 11 bases between the two germline ends. Written as DNA, the CDR3 is TGTGCCAGCACGGGGGACAGATACAATGAGCAGTTCTTC. This translates into CASTGDRYNEQFF.

Only a few counts were recorded for this clone. CDR3 bases: TGTGCCAGTAGACCTAGACAGGGGCGCAGAGCTTTCTTT. Its protein is CASRPRQGRRAFF. The chain has TRBV19 and TRBJ1-1; 8 bases align to TRBD1. The CDR3 consists of 13 residues. V was clipped by 6 bases and J by 10 bases; unmatched bases: 10. The germline V gene encodes CDR1 LNHDA and CDR2 SQIVND (reference sequence).

The V and J genes are TRBV9 and TRBJ1-5; D not resolved. CDR1 is SGDLS and CDR2 is YYNGEE in the germline V gene. This CDR3 has 13 amino acids. Deletions cut 1 base from V and 11 bases from J, with 13 bases between. The CDR3 is CASSVNGDTAQHF. For the CDR3, the DNA is TGTGCCAGCAGCGTAAACGGCGACACAGCCCAGCATTTT. Full variable domain (outside the CDR3, taken from reference TRBV9 and TRBJ1-5): DSGVTQTPKHLITATGQRVTLRCSPRSGDLSVYWYQQSLDQGLQFLIQYYNGEERAKGNILERFSAQQFPDLHSELNLSSLELGDSALYFCASSVNGDTAQHFGDGTRLSIL.

This chain links TRBV4-3 with TRBJ2-1; the D is unclear. The V gene's germline CDR1 is LGHNA and CDR2 YSLEER. Trimming took 0 bases from V and 14 from J, leaving 17 bases between them. This CDR3 region has 14 residues. The CDR3 reads CASSQEPIPEVKFF. The CDR3, as DNA: TGCGCCAGCAGCCAAGAACCCATCCCTGAGGTTAAGTTCTTC.

This chain uses TRBV5-1 with TRBJ2-3; a possible D gene is TRBD2 (5 bases). Trimming took off 4 bases at V and 3 bases at J, with 18 bases between the two ends. The CDR3 runs to 16 residues. Germline V gene lookup returns CDR1 SGHRS and CDR2 YFSETQ. The CDR3 coding sequence is TGCGCCAGCAGCCCCGGGGTAGCTACCCCGACAGATACGCAGTATTTT. It translates to CASSPGVATPTDTQYF.

The rearrangement uses TRBV29-1 and TRBJ1-2; D is unclear. Germline V lookup: CDR1 SQVTM, CDR2 ANQGSEA. Trimming took 5 bases from V and 6 from J, leaving 10 bases between them. The CDR3 has 11 amino acids. CDR3 bases: TGCAGCGTTACGGGAGGTGATGGCTACACCTTC. This gives the protein CSVTGGDGYTF.

The chain couples TRBV5-8 to TRBJ1-1; 8 bases are shared with TRBD1. The V and J ends lost 6 bases and 0 bases, in that order; junction bases with no gene match: 16. This CDR3 is built from 18 residues. Germline CDR1 SGHTS, CDR2 YDEGEE. The CDR3 is CASNPAGTGRALNTEAFF. In DNA, the CDR3 is TGTGCCAGCAACCCCGCCGGGACAGGAAGGGCCTTGAACACTGAAGCTTTCTTT.

The chain joins TRBV19 to TRBJ1-1; D gene unclear. This CDR3 spans 13 amino acids. The germline gives CDR1 LNHDA, CDR2 SQIVND (reference sequence). V was trimmed by 8 bases and J by 0 bases, leaving 10 bases between them. The CDR3 reads CASSAAMNTEAFF. As DNA, the CDR3 is TGTGCCAGTTCAGCGGCGATGAACACTGAAGCTTTCTTT. The full variable domain, its missing parts supplied by reference TRBV19 and TRBJ1-1, is DGGITQSPKYLFRKEGQNVTLSCEQNLNHDAMYWYRQDPGQGLRLIYYSQIVNDFQKGDIAEGYSVSREKKESFPLTVTSAQKNPTAFYLCASSAAMNTEAFFGQGTRLTVV.

The V and J genes are TRBV27 and TRBJ2-1, with TRBD2 identical over 10 bases. This CDR3 contains 18 residues. Losses at the gene ends were 7 bases for V and 4 bases for J; bases not matched to a gene: 16. Germline V CDR1 and CDR2: MNHEY, SMNVEV (reference sequence). The CDR3 region has the DNA TGTGCCAGCATCCCCAAATCTCCTAGCGGGGGTCTGTACAATGAGCAGTTCTTC. It is translated as CASIPKSPSGGLYNEQFF.

The rearrangement links TRBV30 to TRBJ1-1, with D possibly TRBD1 on 6 matching bases. CDR1 and CDR2 (germline): GTSNPN, SVGIG (reference sequence). The CDR3 loop spans 13 amino acids. Between the trimmed V and J ends, which lost 3 bases and 4 bases, there was a span of 12 bases. CDR3 sequence (DNA): TGTGCCTGGAGATCAGGGGCGCTCACTGAAGCTTTCTTT. Amino acid sequence: CAWRSGALTEAFF.

Worth noting for this clone: A read error may produce the germline difference seen at one junction end. The V call is TRBV5-1, the J call TRBJ2-7, with TRBD2 as a possible D gene (6 bases). Germline V gene lookup returns CDR1 SGHRS and CDR2 YFSETQ. The CDR3 has 14 amino acids. The CDR3, as DNA: TGCGCCAGCAGCTTTGGCGGGGACTCCGACGAGCAGTACTTC. Translated: CASSFGGDSDEQYF. Complete variable domain (other parts from reference TRBV5-1 and TRBJ2-7): KAGVTQTPRYLIKTRGQQVTLSCSPISGHRSVSWYQQTPGQGLQFLFEYFSETQRNKGNFPGRFSGRQFSNSRSEMNVSTLELGDSALYLCASSFGGDSDEQYFGPGTRLTVT.

The chain uses TRBV28 and TRBJ1-5; no clear D gene. V shed 5 bases and J shed 7 bases, with 21 bases lying between them. The CDR3 has 16 residues. CDR1 and CDR2 (germline): MDHEN, SYDVKM. The CDR3 nucleotides are TGTGCCAGCAGTCTCCGGGGAGGTCGGGCGGCCCAGCCCCAGCATTTT. Translated: CASSLRGGRAAQPQHF.

V is TRBV9 and J is TRBJ2-3; 8 bases fit TRBD2. Germline trimming cut 3 bases from V and 0 bases from J; bases unmatched to any gene: 3. The CDR3 runs to 15 residues. Germline CDR1 SGDLS, CDR2 YYNGEE. As DNA, the CDR3 is TGTGCCAGCAGCGGTAGCGGGGTTAGCACAGATACGCAGTATTTT. Residues: CASSGSGVSTDTQYF. The variable domain in full, with the rest retrieved from reference TRBV9 and TRBJ2-3, is DSGVTQTPKHLITATGQRVTLRCSPRSGDLSVYWYQQSLDQGLQFLIQYYNGEERAKGNILERFSAQQFPDLHSELNLSSLELGDSALYFCASSGSGVSTDTQYFGPGTRLTVL.

The chain recombines TRBV15 with TRBJ2-5; no clear D. Between the trimmed V and J ends, which lost 0 bases and 2 bases, there was a span of 10 bases. CDR3 length: 15 amino acids. The V gene's germline CDR1 is LNHNV and CDR2 YYDKDF (reference sequence). This chain's CDR3 is CATSRDMGRQETQYF. CDR3 nucleotide sequence: TGTGCCACCAGCAGAGATATGGGCCGGCAAGAGACCCAGTACTTC.

The chain combines TRBV10-3 with TRBJ1-1, with TRBD1 identical over 7 bases. The V segment lost 0 bases and the J segment 3 bases; nucleotides outside the gene matches: 7. Germline V gene sequence: CDR1 ENHRY, CDR2 SYGVKD. The CDR3 contains 16 residues. CDR3 in DNA: TGTGCCATCAGTGAGTCGGGGACAGCGGGGGACACTGAAGCTTTCTTT. It yields the protein CAISESGTAGDTEAFF.

V usage is TRBV5-1 and J usage is TRBJ2-3; TRBD2 is a possible D gene (5 bases). This CDR3 spans 13 amino acids. From germline, CDR1 is SGHRS and CDR2 YFSETQ. The V end lost 7 bases, the J end lost 2 bases, and 11 bases lay between the germline ends. The chain's CDR3 is CASSKGLTDTQYF. CDR3 sequence (DNA): TGCGCCAGCTCGAAAGGACTCACAGATACGCAGTATTTT.

This rearrangement joins TRBV11-2 to TRBJ2-2; 7 nucleotides align to TRBD2. J lost 4 bases, V lost 5 bases, and 7 bases had no gene match. In germline, CDR1 is SGHAT, CDR2 FQNNGV. The CDR3 spans 15 residues. CDR3 sequence (DNA): TGTGCCAGCAGCCTTCTGGGCGGGGGCACCGGGGAGCTGTTTTTT. Translating gives CASSLLGGGTGELFF.

V and J are TRBV10-3 and TRBJ2-5; 8 positions agree with TRBD1. V lost 3 bases and J lost 5; bases outside the gene matches: 8. The CDR3 has 15 residues. Germline-derived CDR1 and CDR2 are ENHRY and SYGVKD. The CDR3 sequence is CAISDTGQGMETQYF. CDR3 coding DNA: TGTGCCATCAGTGATACCGGACAGGGCATGGAGACCCAGTACTTC.

V gene TRBV2 combines with J gene TRBJ2-3, with 7 bases fitting TRBD1. This CDR3 contains 16 residues. Germline CDR1 reads SNHLY; CDR2 reads FYNNEI. The V and J ends lost 6 bases and 0 bases, in that order; junction bases with no gene match: 9. The CDR3 DNA is TGTGCCAGCAGAGATCACAGGGGTTTGAGCACAGATACGCAGTATTTT. Translated, it gives CASRDHRGLSTDTQYF.

The CDR3 here is CASSLDGGSSYGYTF. In DNA form, the CDR3 reads TGTGCCAGCAGCTTAGACGGAGGGTCAAGCTATGGCTACACCTTC. The chain recombines TRBV7-2 with TRBJ1-2; D gene ambiguous. This CDR3 comprises 15 residues. Germline V gives CDR1 SGHTA, CDR2 FQGNSA. Trimming cost V 1 base and J 4 bases, with 13 bases left between them.

The J gene is TRBJ2-7, the V gene TRBV6-5, with D perhaps TRBD2 (5 bases). The CDR3 has 12 residues. V was trimmed by 2 bases and J by 6 bases, leaving 8 bases between them. Germline lookup yields CDR1 MNHEY and CDR2 SVGAGI. This CDR3 is CASSYRSGEQYF. In DNA form, the CDR3 reads TGTGCCAGCAGTTACCGAAGCGGCGAGCAGTACTTC.